The source of this T cell receptor (beta chain) is a study of metastatic and nonmetastatic thyroid tumors. About the study: From malignant and benign thyroid patients, repertoires in blood and in tumor or nodule tissue were compared. General study results and limits: Compared with benign nodules, malignant thyroid tumors were reported to have significantly higher TCR beta diversity in both blood and tumor.

Per the study methods: For papillary thyroid cancer, a distant-metastasis classifier was constructed from CDR3 differences observed across clinicopathological groups. TCRdb re-called the PCR reads with MiXCR. Here the V and J calls rest on TCRdb's processing, not on the authors' analysis. This table has about 41,000 clones, around 28% appearing once. No patient had received any treatment before thyroid surgery. Germline V gene lookup returns CDR1 MNHEY and CDR2 SVGAGI. The germline V and J ends were trimmed by 6 bases and 4 bases, with 22 bases remaining between them. This CDR3 is 17 amino acids long. At least ten counts were recorded for this clone. The target antigen is unknown.

Sequencing was performed on blood. V usage is TRBV6-5 and J usage is TRBJ2-1; D perhaps matches TRBD1 (5 bases). The TCR comes from a male donor with papillary thyroid cancer or a benign thyroid nodule (not recorded which). Some clones in this sample may be carry-over from other donors' samples. The CDR3 is CASSSYGDSQTYNEQFF. Written as DNA, the CDR3 is TGTGCCAGCAGCAGTTACGGAGACAGCCAGACTTACAATGAGCAGTTCTTC.